What follows are 31 T cell receptor beta chains derived from one specimen sequenced in a study of technical replicates of blood from a handful of donors. The method was immunoSEQ multiplex PCR; TCRdb's version includes in-frame clones alone and lacks a portion of them. The repertoire holds fewer than 100,000 clones, with approximately 96% as singletons. Source material: T cells isolated from PBMCs. These receptors all stem from a human donor in good health.

This clone was observed a single time. The J gene is TRBJ1-5, the V gene TRBV15; D is unclear. CDR3 length equals 15 residues. The V end was cut by 0 bases, the J end by 5 bases, with 11 bases between. Germline CDR1 and CDR2: LNHNV and YYDKDF (reference sequence). The CDR3 loop is CATSRERDRDQPQHF. The CDR3 DNA follows: TGTGCCACCAGCAGAGAGAGGGATAGAGATCAGCCCCAGCATTTT.

The chain employs TRBV5-4 and TRBJ2-1; possibly TRBD1 for D (6 bases). Germline CDR1 is SGHNT and CDR2 is YYREEE (reference sequence). The CDR3 length is 15 residues. V was trimmed by 1 base and J by 5 bases, leaving 13 bases between them. This CDR3 is CASSLRLGANNEQFF. The DNA for the CDR3 is TGTGCCAGCAGCTTGAGGTTGGGGGCTAACAATGAGCAGTTCTTC.

The chain carries TRBV4-1 and TRBJ2-7; weak D call: TRBD2 (6 bases). Trimming cost V 4 bases and J 4 bases, with 17 bases left between them. The CDR3 has 15 amino acids. CDR1 is MGHRA and CDR2 is YSYEKL in the germline V gene. In DNA, the CDR3 is TGCGCCAGCAGCCTCCGGGACTCAAGAATTTACGAGCAGTACTTC. This encodes CASSLRDSRIYEQYF.

The chain carries TRBV5-1 and TRBJ1-2; no clear D. The CDR3 totals 15 residues. Trimming removed 0 bases at V and 4 bases at J, with 13 bases between. Germline values: CDR1 SGHRS, CDR2 YFSETQ. CDR3 protein: CASSLGPQDIYGYTF. CDR3 nucleotide sequence: TGCGCCAGCAGCTTGGGCCCGCAGGATATCTATGGCTACACCTTC. Variable domain in full (rest from reference TRBV5-1 and TRBJ1-2): KAGVTQTPRYLIKTRGQQVTLSCSPISGHRSVSWYQQTPGQGLQFLFEYFSETQRNKGNFPGRFSGRQFSNSRSEMNVSTLELGDSALYLCASSLGPQDIYGYTFGSGTRLTVV.

The chain employs TRBV28 and TRBJ2-7; D is unresolved. This CDR3 has 13 residues. V was pared by 4 bases and J by 0 bases, with 7 bases between. The V gene's germline CDR1 is MDHEN and CDR2 SYDVKM. The CDR3: CASSSSSSYEQYF. CDR3 in DNA: TGTGCCAGCAGTTCATCGAGCTCCTACGAGCAGTACTTC. Combining the CDR3 with reference TRBV28 and TRBJ2-7 gives the whole variable domain DVKVTQSSRYLVKRTGEKVFLECVQDMDHENMFWYRQDPGLGLRLIYFSYDVKMKEKGDIPEGYSVSREKKERFSLILESASTNQTSMYLCASSSSSSYEQYFGPGTRLTVT.

The chain has TRBV2 and TRBJ2-1; a possible D gene is TRBD2 (6 bases). This CDR3 region has 12 residues. CDR1 and CDR2 (germline): SNHLY, FYNNEI. In DNA, the CDR3 is TGTGCGGGGCAGAACGCGGGAAATGAGCAGTTCTTC. It specifies CAGQNAGNEQFF.

This clone was detected once. This chain connects TRBV5-1 to TRBJ2-2; D may be TRBD2 (5 bases). Germline V gene lookup returns CDR1 SGHRS and CDR2 YFSETQ. This CDR3 comprises 14 residues. The V and J ends lost 0 bases and 4 bases respectively, with 7 bases between them. This CDR3 reads CASSLAEGTGELFF. In DNA form, the CDR3 reads TGCGCCAGCAGCTTGGCAGAGGGCACCGGGGAGCTGTTTTTT.

The rearrangement uses TRBV9 and TRBJ2-7, with D possibly TRBD1 on 6 matching bases. V lost 3 bases and J lost 0, with 19 bases in between. The CDR3 length is 17 residues. CDR1 is SGDLS, CDR2 YYNGEE, per germline. The DNA for the CDR3 is TGTGCCAGCAGCGAGCGTGAAACAGGGCACTACTCCTACGAGCAGTACTTC. Encoded protein: CASSERETGHYSYEQYF. The full variable domain, its missing parts supplied by reference TRBV9 and TRBJ2-7, is DSGVTQTPKHLITATGQRVTLRCSPRSGDLSVYWYQQSLDQGLQFLIQYYNGEERAKGNILERFSAQQFPDLHSELNLSSLELGDSALYFCASSERETGHYSYEQYFGPGTRLTVT.

The chain is built from TRBV10-3 and TRBJ2-4; D is ambiguous. Germline-derived CDR1 and CDR2 are ENHRY and SYGVKD. The CDR3 runs 16 residues. With 0 bases removed from V and 0 bases from J, the gap between germline ends came to 9 bases. CDR3 nucleotide sequence: TGTGCCATCAGTGAGTCGTATAGCCTAGCCAAAAACATTCAGTACTTC. Protein product: CAISESYSLAKNIQYF.

The chain couples TRBV10-1 to TRBJ1-1; D remains unclear. The CDR3 runs to 14 residues. V lost 0 bases and J lost 10, with 15 bases in between. Looked up from germline, CDR1 is WNHNN and CDR2 is SYGVQD (reference sequence). The CDR3 DNA reads as TGCGCCAGCAGTGAGTCAATGGAGGGAGGCCGAGCTTTCTTT. Protein: CASSESMEGGRAFF.

The chain joins TRBV5-4 to TRBJ2-5; TRBD2 agrees at 10 bases. V trimming: 0 bases; J trimming: 6 bases; junction bases outside the gene matches: 8. This CDR3 has 16 residues. Germline V gene data show CDR1 as SGHNT and CDR2 as YYREEE (reference sequence). In DNA, the CDR3 is TGTGCCAGCAGCTTGGATCCAGCGGGGGGGCCTAAGACCCAGTACTTC. Translating it yields CASSLDPAGGPKTQYF.

CDR3 sequence (DNA): TGCGCCAGCAGCCAAGGCGGGCAGGGGGAAGATTTCTATGGCTACACCTTC. Residues: CASSQGGQGEDFYGYTF. The genes are TRBV4-1 and TRBJ1-2, with 7 bases fitting TRBD1. The CDR3 consists of 17 residues. Per the germline V gene, CDR1 is MGHRA and CDR2 is YSYEKL. The V gene end was trimmed by 1 base and the J gene end by 4 bases; junction bases not matched to a gene: 12.

In this sample, this clone turned up once. The V gene is TRBV5-6, the J gene TRBJ1-1; possible D gene TRBD1, 6 bases. V dropped 1 base and J dropped 5 bases, with 18 bases sitting between them. The CDR3 totals 16 residues. Germline CDR1 SGHDT, CDR2 YYEEEE. In DNA form, the CDR3 reads TGTGCCAGCAGCTTGTACAGGGTAGAAATGGGGACTGAAGCTTTCTTT. This sequence encodes CASSLYRVEMGTEAFF.

The CDR3: CASSSRTGEQYF. The CDR3 nucleotides are TGTGCCAGCAGTTCCCGGACAGGGGAGCAGTACTTC. The V gene is TRBV6-5, the J gene TRBJ2-7, with 8 bases fitting TRBD1. Germline V gives CDR1 MNHEY, CDR2 SVGAGI. Losses at the gene ends were 4 bases for V and 7 bases for J; bases not matched to a gene: 3. This CDR3 region has 12 residues.

This sequence joins TRBV5-1 and TRBJ2-7, with D hard to call. The V end lost 4 bases, the J end lost 2 bases, and 4 bases lay between the germline ends. CDR1 SGHRS and CDR2 YFSETQ come from the germline V gene. The CDR3 is made up of 11 amino acids. In nucleotides, the CDR3 is TGCGCCAGCAGCCCTACCTACGAGCAGTACTTC. As protein: CASSPTYEQYF.

CDR3 coding DNA: TGTGCCAGCAGCTTAGTAACAAGTACGAGCACAGATACGCAGTATTTT. Its protein product is CASSLVTSTSTDTQYF. The gene calls are TRBV7-2 and TRBJ2-3; D call uncertain. Germline V CDR1 and CDR2: SGHTA, FQGNSA. V lost 1 base and J lost 0, with 11 bases in between. The CDR3 length is 16 residues.

The chain employs TRBV5-6 and TRBJ2-7; a possible D gene is TRBD1 (5 bases). V dropped 2 bases and J dropped 2 bases, with 8 bases sitting between them. CDR3 length: 13 residues. The germline gives CDR1 SGHDT, CDR2 YYEEEE. CDR3: CASSLYRTYEQYF. The CDR3 DNA reads TGTGCCAGCAGCTTATACAGGACCTACGAGCAGTACTTC.

The chain carries TRBV30 and TRBJ1-1; D uncertain. The germline V gene has CDR1 GTSNPN and CDR2 SVGIG (reference sequence). The CDR3 sequence is 15 residues long. V dropped 5 bases and J dropped 4 bases, with 20 bases sitting between them. The CDR3 nucleotides read TGTGCCTGGTCCTCGGCCCCGACTTGGGTCACTGAAGCTTTCTTT. It translates to CAWSSAPTWVTEAFF.

This chain connects TRBV7-9 to TRBJ2-1, with TRBD1 matching 8 bases. V was clipped by 5 bases and J by 6 bases; unmatched bases: 15. There are 17 residues in the CDR3. The germline gives CDR1 SEHNR, CDR2 FQNEAQ (reference sequence). DNA for the CDR3: TGTGCCAGCAGCCCCCAGGCGGGGACAGGACGAAGCAATGAGCAGTTCTTC. Translated: CASSPQAGTGRSNEQFF. The full variable domain, in which reference TRBV7-9 and TRBJ2-1 provide the parts outside the CDR3, is DTGVSQNPRHKITKRGQNVTFRCDPISEHNRLYWYRQTLGQGPEFLTYFQNEAQLEKSRLLSDRFSAERPKGSFSTLEIQRTEQGDSAMYLCASSPQAGTGRSNEQFFGPGTRLTVL.

In DNA form, the CDR3 reads TGTGCCAGCAGCTTGCGGGGGACAGGGGATTACGGCTATGGCTACACCTTC. It is translated as CASSLRGTGDYGYGYTF. V and J are TRBV5-6 and TRBJ1-2; 10 bases are shared with TRBD1. Germline CDR1 is SGHDT and CDR2 is YYEEEE. The CDR3 spans 17 residues. After removal of 1 base from V and 4 bases from J, the junction contained 10 bases not matched to a gene.

This clone was seen a few times. The chain combines TRBV19 with TRBJ2-5, with 8 positions matching TRBD1. Germline V gives CDR1 LNHDA, CDR2 SQIVND (reference sequence). This CDR3 contains 13 residues. The V segment lost 7 bases and the J segment 5 bases; nucleotides outside the gene matches: 6. CDR3 bases: TGTGCCAGTACCCCAGGGGGCTGGGAGACCCAGTACTTC. Encoded protein: CASTPGGWETQYF. The full variable domain, in which reference TRBV19 and TRBJ2-5 provide the parts outside the CDR3, is DGGITQSPKYLFRKEGQNVTLSCEQNLNHDAMYWYRQDPGQGLRLIYYSQIVNDFQKGDIAEGYSVSREKKESFPLTVTSAQKNPTAFYLCASTPGGWETQYFGPGTRLLVL.

This chain links TRBV28 with TRBJ2-5; 8 nucleotides align to TRBD1. The CDR3 spans 17 residues. J gave up 2 bases and V 5 bases, and 13 bases lay outside the gene matches. The germline V gene encodes CDR1 MDHEN and CDR2 SYDVKM. This CDR3 is CASSPDRGQGRQETQYF. The CDR3 DNA reads TGTGCCAGCAGTCCCGACCGCGGACAGGGACGGCAAGAGACCCAGTACTTC.

The chain links TRBV27 to TRBJ2-1, with 9 nucleotides matching TRBD1. The CDR3 has 11 residues. Germline lookup yields CDR1 MNHEY and CDR2 SMNVEV (reference sequence). V was clipped by 6 bases and J by 13 bases; unmatched bases: 4. CDR3 nucleotides: TGTGCCAGCAGGGGGGGACAGGGTCAGTTCTTC. It specifies CASRGGQGQFF.

The V gene is TRBV7-9, the J gene TRBJ2-7; possible D gene TRBD2, 5 bases. The CDR3 runs 14 residues. The germline V and J ends were trimmed by 3 bases and 2 bases, with 11 bases remaining between them. Germline values: CDR1 SEHNR, CDR2 FQNEAQ (reference sequence). DNA for the CDR3: TGTGCCAGCAGCTTTAGCGACATCACCTACGAGCAGTACTTC. It translates to CASSFSDITYEQYF.

CDR3 residues: CSAPGGGGYGYTF. CDR3 sequence (DNA): TGCAGCGCCCCCGGGGGGGGAGGCTATGGCTACACCTTC. V usage is TRBV29-1 and J usage is TRBJ1-2; the D gene is possibly TRBD1 (5 bases). The CDR3 has 13 amino acids. V was cut by 7 bases and J by 4 bases, with 16 bases left in between. From germline, CDR1 is SQVTM and CDR2 ANQGSEA.

V usage is TRBV5-1 and J usage is TRBJ1-4; TRBD1 might be the D (5 bases). CDR3 size: 15 residues. The germline V gene has CDR1 SGHRS and CDR2 YFSETQ. Trimming removed 3 bases at V and 6 bases at J, with 15 bases between. The CDR3 loop is CASSSRAGRDEKLFF. For the CDR3, the DNA is TGCGCCAGCAGCTCCCGGGCAGGGAGGGATGAAAAACTGTTTTTT.

This clone was seen just once. The chain combines TRBV13 with TRBJ2-7; possible D gene TRBD2, 5 bases. Germline CDR1 and CDR2: PRHDT and FYEKMQ (reference sequence). The CDR3 is 15 amino acids. Deletions cut 2 bases from V and 2 bases from J, with 13 bases between. The CDR3 nucleotides are TGTGCCAGCAGCTTAACCGGGGTCGGGACCTACGAGCAGTACTTC. Translation: CASSLTGVGTYEQYF.

The chain recombines TRBV10-3 with TRBJ1-5; no definite D call. The V end was cut by 8 bases, the J end by 6 bases, with 14 bases between. Germline CDR1 is ENHRY and CDR2 is SYGVKD. The CDR3 covers 13 residues. The CDR3 loop is CAIVSEESQPQHF. The CDR3 bases are TGTGCCATCGTTAGCGAGGAAAGTCAGCCCCAGCATTTT.

The chain recombines TRBV7-2 with TRBJ2-1, with D perhaps TRBD2 (5 bases). The germline CDR1 and CDR2 sequences are SGHTA and FQGNSA. This CDR3 contains 14 residues. V shed 7 bases and J shed 6 bases, with 16 bases lying between them. CDR3 region: CASTSEGWGNEQFF. The CDR3 DNA reads TGTGCCAGCACGTCTGAGGGCTGGGGCAATGAGCAGTTCTTC.

This sequence joins TRBV6-1 and TRBJ1-5; 9 bases match TRBD1. The V gene's germline CDR1 is MNHNS and CDR2 SASEGT. CDR3 length: 15 amino acids. V lost 3 bases to trimming and J lost 4 bases; unmatched junction nucleotides: 4. The CDR3 DNA reads as TGTGCCAGCAGTGAGGGGACAGGGATTAATCAGCCCCAGCATTTT. This translates into CASSEGTGINQPQHF.

This chain connects TRBV27 to TRBJ2-7; TRBD1 aligns across 7 bases. The CDR3 loop spans 15 amino acids. Germline lookup yields CDR1 MNHEY and CDR2 SMNVEV (reference sequence). With 7 bases clipped from V and 4 bases from J, the junction kept 13 bases outside the gene matches. In DNA form, the CDR3 reads TGTGCCAGCACTTCAAGGGACAGACTTAGTTACGAGCAGTACTTC. Residues: CASTSRDRLSYEQYF.